This entry lists 4 T cell receptor beta chains sequenced from one sample in a study of T cells in localized non-small cell lung cancer. TCRdb keeps only in-frame clones here, not all; method: immunoSEQ multiplex PCR. Among tens of thousands of clones listed, 70% to 85% were seen once. The sample consisted of peripheral blood, taken before any cancer treatment. All receptors come from a man aged 35-69 years with stage I squamous cell lung carcinoma.

The J gene is TRBJ1-4, the V gene TRBV4-3; 7 bases map to TRBD1. Trimming at V came to 2 bases and at J to 6 bases, leaving 3 bases not matched to a gene. CDR3 size: 14 residues. Looked up from germline, CDR1 is LGHNA and CDR2 is YSLEER. The CDR3 nucleotides are TGCGCCAGCAGCCAAACAACAGGGGATGAAAAACTGTTTTTT. This encodes CASSQTTGDEKLFF.

The V and J genes are TRBV4-1 and TRBJ2-1; no clear D gene. Per germline, CDR1 MGHRA and CDR2 YSYEKL. The CDR3 is 14 residues long. Trimming cost V 1 base and J 0 bases, with 4 bases left between them. CDR3 loop: CASSQGPSYNEQFF. CDR3 nucleotides: TGCGCCAGCAGCCAAGGCCCCTCCTACAATGAGCAGTTCTTC.

This chain connects TRBV4-1 to TRBJ2-2, with 7 bases fitting TRBD2. CDR1 and CDR2 from the germline V gene are MGHRA and YSYEKL. CDR3 size: 15 residues. V trimming: 0 bases; J trimming: 5 bases; junction bases outside the gene matches: 3. The CDR3 DNA is TGCGCCAGCAGCCAAGATCTGGGGGGGACCGGGGAGCTGTTTTTT. This sequence encodes CASSQDLGGTGELFF.

The CDR3 reads CASSGEIPGNSPLHF. CDR3 DNA: TGTGCCAGCAGTGGTGAAATCCCAGGGAATTCACCCCTCCACTTT. The V call is TRBV2, the J call TRBJ1-6, with D tentatively TRBD1 (5 bases). Germline V gene data show CDR1 as SNHLY and CDR2 as FYNNEI. The CDR3 extends over 15 amino acids. V lost 4 bases to trimming and J lost 7 bases, with 14 bases between them.